The 18 T cell receptor beta chains below were found in one sample sequenced in a study of blood T cell repertoires in COVID-19. Profiling relied on immunoSEQ multiplex PCR, and the TCRdb table lists in-frame clones only, not all of them. The sample carries under 100,000 clones, approximately 89% recorded once. Sequencing was performed on peripheral blood. The receptors were gathered from a human donor in a cohort sampled during active COVID-19.

This sequence joins TRBV7-2 and TRBJ1-1; TRBD1 is a possible D gene (5 bases). CDR3 size: 12 residues. V dropped 5 bases and J dropped 5 bases, with 9 bases sitting between them. Germline V lookup: CDR1 SGHTA, CDR2 FQGNSA. The CDR3 loop reads CASSPRGTEAFF. In nucleotides, the CDR3 is TGTGCCAGCAGCCCCCGGGGGACTGAAGCTTTCTTT.

V usage is TRBV6-5 and J usage is TRBJ1-5, with a tentative D call TRBD1 (6 bases). Germline values: CDR1 MNHEY, CDR2 SVGAGI. The length of the CDR3 is 14 residues. Trimming removed 6 bases at V and 7 bases at J, with 16 bases between. The CDR3 spells CASRTGRGGQPQHF. The CDR3 DNA reads TGTGCCAGCAGAACAGGGAGGGGTGGCCAGCCCCAGCATTTT.

V is TRBV7-3 and J is TRBJ1-1, with D possibly TRBD1 on 5 matching bases. The germline V gene has CDR1 SGHTA and CDR2 FQGTGA. V was shortened by 0 bases and J by 1 base, with 6 bases between the two germline ends. The CDR3 length is 14 residues. CDR3 DNA: TGTGCCAGCAGCTTAACAGGGGCGAACACTGAAGCTTTCTTT. Translated, it gives CASSLTGANTEAFF.

The genes are TRBV19 and TRBJ2-2; maybe TRBD2 (6 bases). V lost 6 bases and J 3 bases, leaving 14 bases between the germline ends. CDR1 and CDR2 (germline): LNHDA, SQIVND (reference sequence). CDR3 length equals 15 residues. CDR3: CASRQGGGDTGELFF. CDR3 DNA: TGTGCCAGTAGACAAGGCGGCGGGGACACCGGGGAGCTGTTTTTT.

This clone appeared a few times. V is TRBV7-3 and J is TRBJ2-2; no clear D. The CDR3 covers 14 residues. Germline assignment: CDR1 SGHTA and CDR2 FQGTGA. Trimming pared 6 bases from V and 4 bases from J, leaving 12 bases between. The CDR3 coding sequence is TGTGCCAGCAGGAGAGATAGCAGCACCGGGGAGCTGTTTTTT. This encodes CASRRDSSTGELFF.

J is TRBJ1-2 and V is TRBV3-1 (or the pseudogene TRBV3-2); the D is unclear. The CDR3 loop spans 14 amino acids. The germline gives CDR1 LGHDT, CDR2 YNNKEL (reference sequence). V dropped 4 bases and J dropped 4 bases, with 13 bases sitting between them. Here the CDR3 reads CASSPDSGPYGYTF. In DNA form, the CDR3 reads TGTGCCAGCAGCCCGGACTCAGGACCCTATGGCTACACCTTC.

This clone was detected only once. The gene calls are TRBV10-2 and TRBJ2-2; 16 bases are a match to TRBD2. Germline loops: CDR1 WSHSY, CDR2 SAAADI. The junction had 6 bases not matched to a gene; V was cut back by 6 bases and J by 5 bases. CDR3 length equals 17 residues. CDR3 sequence (DNA): TGCGCCAGCAGGCAAAGGGGACTAGCGGGGGGGACCGGGGAGCTGTTTTTT. This sequence encodes CASRQRGLAGGTGELFF.

The chain uses TRBV7-3 and TRBJ2-1; D is perhaps TRBD1 (6 bases). Germline assignment: CDR1 SGHTA and CDR2 FQGTGA. Trimming took 5 bases from V and 0 from J, leaving 14 bases between them. This CDR3 is 16 amino acids long. The chain's CDR3 is CASSPGTGSSYNEQFF. CDR3 in DNA: TGTGCCAGCAGCCCCGGAACAGGGAGCTCCTACAATGAGCAGTTCTTC.

The rearrangement joins TRBV7-9 to TRBJ1-2, with TRBD1 matching 10 bases. This CDR3 has 15 residues. With V trimmed by 5 bases and J by 4 bases, 7 bases remained unmatched. From germline, CDR1 is SEHNR and CDR2 FQNEAQ (reference sequence). The DNA for the CDR3 is TGTGCCAGCAGCCTTCTGACAGGGGGCAGCTATGGCTACACCTTC. Protein product: CASSLLTGGSYGYTF.

The V gene is TRBV2, the J gene TRBJ1-1; TRBD1 agrees at 7 bases. The V gene end was trimmed by 4 bases and the J gene end by 6 bases; junction bases not matched to a gene: 2. CDR1 is SNHLY and CDR2 is FYNNEI in the germline V gene. CDR3 length: 12 residues. The CDR3 protein is CASSGQGSEAFF. The DNA for the CDR3 is TGTGCCAGCAGTGGACAGGGCTCTGAAGCTTTCTTT.

This chain connects TRBV4-2 to TRBJ1-5, with a possible D match to TRBD1 (6 bases). Between the trimmed V and J ends, which lost 1 base and 7 bases, there was a span of 20 bases. This CDR3 has 17 amino acids. Germline CDR1 LGHNA, CDR2 YNFKEQ. CDR3 sequence (DNA): TGTGCCAGCAGCCAAGTGATGGGGGCGTCGAGGGGCCAGCCCCAGCATTTT. Translating gives CASSQVMGASRGQPQHF.

The rearrangement links TRBV27 to TRBJ2-5; 8 bases map to TRBD1. The V segment lost 5 bases and the J segment 1 base; nucleotides outside the gene matches: 9. Germline CDR1 and CDR2: MNHEY and SMNVEV (reference sequence). This CDR3 comprises 16 residues. In DNA form, the CDR3 reads TGTGCCAGCAGTCCTGGACAGGGAAAGGGCCAAGAGACCCAGTACTTC. This sequence encodes CASSPGQGKGQETQYF.

The V call is TRBV19, the J call TRBJ1-4, with D tentatively TRBD1 (5 bases). Trimming took off 4 bases at V and 3 bases at J, with 12 bases between the two ends. The CDR3 length is 15 residues. Germline CDR1 LNHDA, CDR2 SQIVND (reference sequence). The CDR3 loop reads CASSTRRTSNEKLFF. The CDR3 DNA follows: TGTGCCAGTAGTACCCGGCGGACATCTAATGAAAAACTGTTTTTT.

This clone was detected only once. V usage is TRBV6-6 and J usage is TRBJ1-2; D ambiguous. CDR3 length: 12 residues. Deletions cut 2 bases from V and 7 bases from J, with 8 bases between. The germline CDR1 and CDR2 sequences are MNHNY and SVGAGI (reference sequence). CDR3 sequence reads: CASSYGNRGYTF. CDR3 DNA: TGTGCCAGCAGTTACGGCAATCGTGGCTACACCTTC.

The CDR3 sequence is CASTPYSNQPQHF. CDR3 sequence (DNA): TGTGCCAGCACGCCCTATAGCAATCAGCCCCAGCATTTT. V is TRBV6-5 and J is TRBJ1-5; D remains ambiguous. Germline CDR1 MNHEY, CDR2 SVGAGI. This CDR3 has 13 amino acids. The V and J ends lost 7 bases and 0 bases respectively, with 7 bases between them.

This chain joins TRBV10-3 and TRBJ1-1; no definite D call. The CDR3 sequence is 12 residues long. Trimming pared 3 bases from V and 5 bases from J, leaving 7 bases between. Germline CDR1 ENHRY, CDR2 SYGVKD. The CDR3 DNA sequence: TGTGCCATCAGTGACCAGGCTACTGAAGCTTTCTTT. Its protein is CAISDQATEAFF.

The chain is built from TRBV3-1 (or the pseudogene TRBV3-2) and TRBJ2-3, with TRBD2 matching over 7 bases. The CDR3 is made up of 15 amino acids. Germline trimming cut 4 bases from V and 7 bases from J; bases unmatched to any gene: 11. CDR1 LGHDT and CDR2 YNNKEL come from the germline V gene (reference sequence). The CDR3 DNA sequence: TGTGCCAGCAGCCCGTCGACTAGCACTTCAAATACGCAGTATTTT. It translates to CASSPSTSTSNTQYF.

The V call is TRBV4-3, the J call TRBJ2-3, with TRBD2 identical over 10 bases. This CDR3 has 16 residues. Germline-derived CDR1 and CDR2 are LGHNA and YSLEER. V gave up 3 bases and J gave up 2 bases; unmatched junction bases: 5. The CDR3 loop is CASSQASGGPTDTQYF. In DNA form, the CDR3 reads TGCGCCAGCAGCCAGGCTAGCGGGGGCCCCACAGATACGCAGTATTTT.